This T cell receptor (beta chain) was recorded in a study of T cell responses to AZD1222 COVID-19 vaccine. In the study overall: Analysis merged second doses at about 4 or about 12 weeks.

Clones were sequenced by immunoSEQ multiplex PCR, and TCRdb holds only the in-frame ones, with some missing. Among about 93,000 clones, around nine tenths were seen once, and the ten largest hold 15% to 20%. The sample consisted of peripheral blood, taken on day 0 of AZD1222 vaccination. The source is an adult in good health.

The CDR3 sequence: CSASNRDNQPQHF. DNA for the CDR3: TGCAGTGCTAGTAACAGGGACAATCAGCCCCAGCATTTT. This chain joins TRBV20-1 and TRBJ1-5, with D maybe TRBD1 (6 bases). This CDR3 is built from 13 residues. Germline loops: CDR1 DFQATT, CDR2 SNEGSKA (reference sequence). Trimming removed 3 bases from V and 3 bases from J, with 9 bases in between.